The 30 T cell receptor beta chains presented below share a single source sample, sequenced in a study of T cells after yellow fever vaccination. TCRdb reprocessed the 5' RACE reads via MiXCR and lists one record per CDR3 protein. The sample yields a few hundred thousand distinct CDR3 sequences, 15% to 20% seen once. The specimen was PBMCs, collected 15 days after the yellow fever booster vaccination. The receptors originated from a man in his thirties or forties who received the YFV17D yellow fever vaccine.

The genes are TRBV28 and TRBJ2-5, with unresolved D. The CDR3 length is 14 residues. Trimming removed 6 bases from V and 3 bases from J, with 14 bases in between. Germline CDR1 reads MDHEN; CDR2 reads SYDVKM. The CDR3 region has the DNA TGTGCCAGCAGCACGGGTTTTGTGGAAGAGACCCAGTACTTC. It is translated as CASSTGFVEETQYF.

This clonotype turned up a few times. J is TRBJ1-2 and V is TRBV6-1; 7 bases line up with TRBD1. CDR1 and CDR2 (germline): MNHNS, SASEGT. Losses at the gene ends were 4 bases for V and 4 bases for J; bases not matched to a gene: 12. The CDR3 sequence is 16 residues long. CDR3 bases: TGTGCCAGCAGTGCGGCGGGACAGACCAGTCGCTATGGCTACACCTTC. Protein product: CASSAAGQTSRYGYTF.

This clonotype has more than one count but fewer than ten. This rearrangement joins TRBV29-1 to TRBJ2-1; TRBD2 aligns across 7 bases. CDR3 size: 15 residues. Trimming removed 5 bases from V and 3 bases from J; junction bases left unmatched: 10. Germline lookup yields CDR1 SQVTM and CDR2 ANQGSEA. The DNA for the CDR3 is TGCAGCGTTCGCCAGGGAGCGGGAAGCTACAATGAGCAGTTCTTC. It translates to CSVRQGAGSYNEQFF.

For the CDR3, the DNA is TGTGCCAGCAGCCTTCGGAGTGTGGGGGACACAGATACGCAGTATTTT. It yields the protein CASSLRSVGDTDTQYF. This chain joins TRBV7-8 and TRBJ2-3; the D call may be TRBD1 or TRBD2 (5 bases each). The CDR3 is made up of 16 amino acids. Germline CDR1 is SGHVS and CDR2 is FQNEAQ. The V and J ends lost 5 bases and 2 bases respectively, with 17 bases between them.

This chain links TRBV27 with TRBJ2-6; 8 nucleotides line up with TRBD2. J was trimmed by 0 bases and V by 3 bases; bases with no gene match: 16. Germline loops: CDR1 MNHEY, CDR2 SMNVEV (reference sequence). The CDR3 loop spans 21 amino acids. Here the CDR3 DNA reads TGTGCCAGCAGTTTCTCCTTTAGGGTTGATAGCGGGACCTCTGGGGCCAACGTCCTGACTTTC. It specifies CASSFSFRVDSGTSGANVLTF.

V and J are TRBV29-1 and TRBJ2-1; D gene uncertain. Germline V lookup: CDR1 SQVTM, CDR2 ANQGSEA. Trimming stripped 1 base from V and 9 bases from J, with 19 bases between. The CDR3 runs 15 residues. The CDR3 loop is CSVEGSDNRLLEQFF. The CDR3 nucleotides are TGCAGCGTTGAAGGTTCCGACAACAGATTACTTGAGCAGTTCTTC.

This clonotype was found a few times. The chain employs TRBV2 and TRBJ2-2; D perhaps matches TRBD1 (6 bases). Germline V gene data show CDR1 as SNHLY and CDR2 as FYNNEI. Trimming stripped 6 bases from V and 6 bases from J, with 8 bases between. The CDR3 spans 12 residues. Here the CDR3 DNA reads TGTGCCAGCAGGGCAGGGGCCGGGGAGCTGTTTTTT. Translated: CASRAGAGELFF.

This clonotype was found a few times. The chain has TRBV6-1 and TRBJ2-2; the match to TRBD1 covers 8 bases. The CDR3 has 15 residues. V was clipped by 10 bases and J by 2 bases; unmatched bases: 9. Germline V lookup: CDR1 MNHNS, CDR2 SASEGT. The CDR3 coding sequence is TGTGCCACGACCAAGGGACAGGCCAACACCGGGGAGCTGTTTTTT. Protein product: CATTKGQANTGELFF.

This clonotype was seen only once. The chain joins TRBV5-1 to TRBJ2-3; 14 positions agree with TRBD2. This CDR3 is 16 amino acids long. The germline V gene has CDR1 SGHRS and CDR2 YFSETQ. V was clipped by 4 bases and J by 5 bases; unmatched bases: 6. The CDR3 protein is CASSVGLAGAVDTQYF. CDR3 sequence (DNA): TGCGCCAGCAGCGTGGGACTAGCGGGAGCAGTAGATACGCAGTATTTT.

The chain employs TRBV27 and TRBJ1-2; TRBD1 is a possible D gene (5 bases). Germline CDR1 is MNHEY and CDR2 is SMNVEV (reference sequence). V gave up 5 bases and J gave up 7 bases, with 20 bases separating them. The CDR3 loop spans 15 amino acids. DNA for the CDR3: TGTGCCAGCAGTGCATTCGGGACGGCACTGAGTGGCTACACCTTC. Translating it yields CASSAFGTALSGYTF.

The table lists this clonotype with a few counts. CDR3 DNA sequence: TGCAGCGAGAGCGGACAGGGCGGTGAGACCCAGTACTTC. Its protein is CSESGQGGETQYF. The V call is TRBV29-1, the J call TRBJ2-5, with 8 nucleotides matching TRBD1. V lost 7 bases, J lost 5 bases, and 9 bases stayed unmatched. Looked up from germline, CDR1 is SQVTM and CDR2 is ANQGSEA. This CDR3 comprises 13 residues.

This clonotype was recorded once. The rearrangement uses TRBV5-1 and TRBJ2-3; a possible D gene is TRBD2 (6 bases). CDR3 size: 16 residues. Germline-derived CDR1 and CDR2 are SGHRS and YFSETQ. Trimming shortened V by 0 bases and J by 0 bases, and 11 bases separated the two germline ends. CDR3 sequence (DNA): TGCGCCAGCAGCTTGGCTCCTAGCGCTAGCACAGATACGCAGTATTTT. This sequence encodes CASSLAPSASTDTQYF.

This clonotype was found many times. The rearrangement joins TRBV6-5 to TRBJ2-7, with D perhaps matching TRBD1 (5 bases). This CDR3 is built from 13 residues. The V end lost 7 bases, the J end lost 0 bases, and 10 bases lay between the germline ends. Looked up from germline, CDR1 is MNHEY and CDR2 is SVGAGI. CDR3 region: CASTRGNSYEQYF. CDR3 DNA sequence: TGTGCCAGCACTAGGGGTAACTCCTACGAGCAGTACTTC.

This clonotype was seen a few times. CDR3 protein: CSGLNRTGELFF. Here the CDR3 DNA reads TGCAGCGGCCTTAACAGAACCGGGGAGCTGTTTTTT. V usage is TRBV29-1 and J usage is TRBJ2-2; D gene unclear. With 7 bases removed from V and 5 bases from J, the gap between germline ends came to 11 bases. CDR1 is SQVTM, CDR2 ANQGSEA, per germline. The CDR3 has 12 residues.

The chain links TRBV7-2 to TRBJ1-2; D possibly corresponds to TRBD1 (6 bases). This CDR3 comprises 15 residues. Trimming removed 5 bases from V and 5 bases from J, with 18 bases in between. CDR1 is SGHTA and CDR2 is FQGNSA in the germline V gene. CDR3 protein: CASSMRTDRVYGYTF. The CDR3 coding sequence is TGTGCCAGCAGCATGAGGACAGACAGAGTATATGGCTACACCTTC.

This clonotype was observed a handful of times. V gene TRBV11-2 combines with J gene TRBJ2-1; the match to TRBD2 covers 14 bases. The CDR3 consists of 16 residues. V dropped 0 bases and J dropped 8; count of bases not matched to a gene: 3. CDR1 is SGHAT, CDR2 FQNNGV, per germline. CDR3 sequence reads: CASSLDRLAGGDEQFF. CDR3 bases: TGTGCCAGCAGCTTAGATCGACTAGCGGGAGGGGATGAGCAGTTCTTC.

The gene calls are TRBV30 and TRBJ2-7, with 12 positions matching TRBD1. With 2 bases clipped from V and 7 bases from J, the junction kept 6 bases outside the gene matches. The CDR3 runs to 14 residues. CDR1 GTSNPN and CDR2 SVGIG come from the germline V gene (reference sequence). The CDR3 nucleotides are TGTGCCTGGAGTTTGGGACAGGGGGCGCGGGAGCAGTACTTC. Protein: CAWSLGQGAREQYF.

Worth noting for this clonotype: A much more abundant neighbour one base away suggests this may be a read error. The chain uses TRBV7-9 and TRBJ2-7, with TRBD1 matching 7 bases. Germline V CDR1 and CDR2: SEHNR, FQNEAQ (reference sequence). The CDR3 is 14 amino acids. With V trimmed by 5 bases and J by 4 bases, 8 bases remained unmatched. CDR3 DNA sequence: TGTGCCAGCAGCCATAGACAGGGTCATTACGAGCAGTACTTC. It encodes CASSHRQGHYEQYF.

This sequence joins TRBV18 and TRBJ2-7; 12 bases line up with TRBD1. CDR3 length: 18 residues. CDR1 is KGHSH, CDR2 LQKENI, per germline. Germline trimming cut 4 bases from V and 1 base from J; bases unmatched to any gene: 11. As DNA, the CDR3 is TGTGCCAGCTCACAAGAGGGACAGGGGGCTTTGAGGTCCTACGAGCAGTACTTC. Its translation: CASSQEGQGALRSYEQYF. Variable domain in full (rest from reference TRBV18 and TRBJ2-7): NAGVMQNPRHLVRRRGQEARLRCSPMKGHSHVYWYRQLPEEGLKFMVYLQKENIIDESGMPKERFSAEFPKEGPSILRIQQVVRGDSAAYFCASSQEGQGALRSYEQYFGPGTRLTVT.

This clonotype turned up a few times. J is TRBJ1-5 and V is TRBV6-1, with TRBD1 matching 12 bases. The V and J ends lost 6 bases and 7 bases, in that order; junction bases with no gene match: 7. The CDR3 totals 15 residues. Germline V gives CDR1 MNHNS, CDR2 SASEGT. This CDR3 is CASRGTGGAGQPQHF. CDR3 coding DNA: TGTGCCAGCAGAGGGACAGGGGGCGCCGGGCAGCCCCAGCATTTT.

This sequence joins TRBV20-1 and TRBJ1-4; the D gene is possibly TRBD1 (6 bases). Germline CDR1 reads DFQATT; CDR2 reads SNEGSKA (reference sequence). This CDR3 contains 14 residues. The V end lost 5 bases, the J end lost 0 bases, and 10 bases lay between the germline ends. This CDR3 reads CSAPGQPTNEKLFF. The CDR3 DNA is TGCAGTGCTCCCGGACAGCCAACTAATGAAAAACTGTTTTTT.

The gene calls are TRBV20-1 and TRBJ2-3, with 9 bases fitting TRBD2. CDR1 and CDR2 (germline): DFQATT, SNEGSKA (reference sequence). The CDR3 spans 16 residues. V trimming: 6 bases; J trimming: 5 bases; junction bases outside the gene matches: 15. The CDR3 coding sequence is TGCAGTGCCCCAAAGGTCGATCCAGCGGGAGGAGATACGCAGTATTTT. Residues: CSAPKVDPAGGDTQYF.

The chain joins TRBV20-1 to TRBJ2-1; D not resolved. In germline, CDR1 is DFQATT, CDR2 SNEGSKA (reference sequence). This CDR3 has 12 amino acids. Trimming took 5 bases from V and 10 from J, leaving 15 bases between them. The CDR3: CSASLGRSEQFF. CDR3 coding DNA: TGCAGTGCTTCCCTAGGAAGGTCGGAGCAGTTCTTC.

In its sample, this clonotype was seen many times. The rearrangement links TRBV12-3 or TRBV12-4 to TRBJ2-1, with 10 bases that match TRBD2. The V gene end was trimmed by 5 bases and the J gene end by 5 bases; junction bases not matched to a gene: 6. This CDR3 spans 15 amino acids. The CDR3 sequence: CASSQRTSGHNEQFF. In DNA, the CDR3 is TGTGCCAGCAGTCAAAGGACTAGCGGACACAATGAGCAGTTCTTC.

This clonotype was counted a few times. The genes are TRBV20-1 and TRBJ2-5, with 9 bases aligning to TRBD1. This CDR3 is 15 amino acids long. Germline CDR1 DFQATT, CDR2 SNEGSKA (reference sequence). With V trimmed by 2 bases and J by 1 base, 5 bases remained unmatched. The CDR3 region has the DNA TGCAGTGCTAGATCGCCGACAGGGGGCCAAGAGACCCAGTACTTC. As protein: CSARSPTGGQETQYF.

The chain has TRBV4-3 and TRBJ2-7; D gene uncertain. Germline lookup yields CDR1 LGHNA and CDR2 YSLEER. The CDR3 totals 11 residues. V was pared by 2 bases and J by 6 bases, with 5 bases between. In nucleotides, the CDR3 is TGCGCCAGCAGCCAATACCCCGAGCAGTACTTC. Its translation: CASSQYPEQYF.

The J gene is TRBJ2-7, the V gene TRBV7-2; 7 bases align to TRBD2. There are 15 residues in the CDR3. V lost 4 bases and J lost 2; bases outside the gene matches: 8. Per the germline V gene, CDR1 is SGHTA and CDR2 is FQGNSA. CDR3 nucleotide sequence: TGTGCCAGCAGCTCCGGGGAGGGCGAAACCTACGAGCAGTACTTC. It translates to CASSSGEGETYEQYF.

This clonotype was seen more than once but under ten times. This chain connects TRBV18 to TRBJ2-5; 10 bases are shared with TRBD2. The CDR3 has 13 amino acids. Germline CDR1 reads KGHSH; CDR2 reads LQKENI. The junction had 5 bases not matched to a gene; V was cut back by 8 bases and J by 5 bases. For the CDR3, the DNA is TGTGCCAGCCAAGGGACTAGCGCGGAGACCCAGTACTTC. The encoded protein is CASQGTSAETQYF.

This clonotype has just a few counts. This sequence joins TRBV7-2 and TRBJ2-3, with TRBD2 identical over 7 bases. The CDR3 spans 16 residues. The germline V gene encodes CDR1 SGHTA and CDR2 FQGNSA. V shed 5 bases and J 4 bases; nucleotides not matched to a gene: 12. CDR3 protein: CASSPPARERSDTQYF. CDR3 DNA: TGTGCCAGCAGCCCCCCCGCGCGGGAGAGGTCAGATACGCAGTATTTT.

This clonotype has more than one count but fewer than ten. The chain is built from TRBV5-1 and TRBJ2-4; TRBD1 is a possible D gene (6 bases). V was clipped by 6 bases and J by 3 bases, with 19 bases between them. This CDR3 region has 16 residues. From germline, CDR1 is SGHRS and CDR2 YFSETQ. The CDR3 DNA follows: TGCGCCAGCACCCCCAACAGGGAACCAGACAAAAACATTCAGTACTTC. This encodes CASTPNREPDKNIQYF. Drawing the rest from reference TRBV5-1 and TRBJ2-4, the complete variable domain is KAGVTQTPRYLIKTRGQQVTLSCSPISGHRSVSWYQQTPGQGLQFLFEYFSETQRNKGNFPGRFSGRQFSNSRSEMNVSTLELGDSALYLCASTPNREPDKNIQYFGAGTRLSVL.